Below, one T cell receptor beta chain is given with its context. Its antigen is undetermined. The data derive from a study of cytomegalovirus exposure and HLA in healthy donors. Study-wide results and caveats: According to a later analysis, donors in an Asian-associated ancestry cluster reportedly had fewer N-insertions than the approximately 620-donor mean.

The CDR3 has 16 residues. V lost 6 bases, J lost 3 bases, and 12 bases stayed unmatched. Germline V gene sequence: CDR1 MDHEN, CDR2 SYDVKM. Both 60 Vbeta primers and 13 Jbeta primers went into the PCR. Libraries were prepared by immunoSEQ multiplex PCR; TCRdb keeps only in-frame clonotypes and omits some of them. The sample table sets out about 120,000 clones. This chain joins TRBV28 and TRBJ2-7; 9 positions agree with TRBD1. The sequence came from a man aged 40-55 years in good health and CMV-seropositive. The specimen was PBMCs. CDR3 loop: CASRLPGGQGIYEQYF. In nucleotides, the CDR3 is TGTGCCAGCAGACTTCCAGGGGGACAGGGCATCTACGAGCAGTACTTC.